Each of the 14 T cell receptor beta chains below was sequenced from the same sample in a study of T cells in Graves' hyperthyroidism and ophthalmopathy. RNA transcripts yielded amplified TCR beta CDR3 regions. The HTBI primer set was used in a first-round RT-PCR of the TCR CDR3. TCRdb re-called the multiplex PCR reads through MiXCR, storing one row per CDR3 protein. This table holds fewer than 200,000 distinct CDR3 sequences, about a sixth found once. Sequencing was performed on blood. These TCRs come from a woman aged 50 to 60 with Graves' hyperthyroidism.

The table lists this clonotype with many counts. The rearrangement joins TRBV6-6 to TRBJ1-6; TRBD1 aligns across 7 bases. The CDR3 is 16 residues long. Germline CDR1 MNHNY, CDR2 SVGAGI (reference sequence). V gave up 2 bases and J gave up 5 bases; unmatched junction bases: 6. Here the CDR3 DNA reads TGTGCCAGCAGTTACACTACAGGGGCGAATAATTCACCCCTCCACTTT. Its protein is CASSYTTGANNSPLHF.

This chain links TRBV28 with TRBJ2-7; 7 nucleotides agree with TRBD2. V dropped 7 bases and J dropped 3; count of bases not matched to a gene: 3. The CDR3 totals 12 residues. The V gene's germline CDR1 is MDHEN and CDR2 SYDVKM. The CDR3 sequence is CASKWGGYEQYF. CDR3 nucleotides: TGTGCCAGCAAGTGGGGGGGCTACGAGCAGTACTTC.

The chain joins TRBV5-5 to TRBJ1-2; D gene unclear. The germline V gene encodes CDR1 SGHKS and CDR2 YYEKEE (reference sequence). The CDR3 consists of 14 residues. V was shortened by 4 bases and J by 8 bases, with 18 bases between the two germline ends. CDR3 sequence reads: CASSHGGNPQGYTF. CDR3 coding DNA: TGTGCCAGCAGCCACGGAGGAAATCCCCAAGGCTACACCTTC.

This clonotype showed up just a few times. The chain recombines TRBV6-1 with TRBJ2-1, with TRBD2 as a possible D gene (5 bases). The length of the CDR3 is 13 residues. Germline V gene data show CDR1 as MNHNS and CDR2 as SASEGT. V gave up 7 bases and J gave up 4 bases, with 11 bases separating them. The CDR3 bases are TGTGCCAGCAAGGGTGGACTTTACAATGAGCAGTTCTTC. Translated: CASKGGLYNEQFF.

This clonotype was detected many times. This chain uses TRBV7-6 with TRBJ2-1; 7 bases are shared with TRBD1. V was clipped by 5 bases and J by 6 bases; unmatched bases: 7. Germline V gene data show CDR1 as SGHVS and CDR2 as FNYEAQ. There are 14 residues in the CDR3. The CDR3 DNA is TGTGCCAGCAGCGCCCGCGCAGGGGGCAATGAGCAGTTCTTC. Translation gives CASSARAGGNEQFF. Using reference TRBV7-6 and TRBJ2-1 for the parts outside the CDR3, the full variable domain is GAGVSQSPRYKVTKRGQDVALRCDPISGHVSLYWYRQALGQGPEFLTYFNYEAQQDKSGLPNDRFSAERPEGSISTLTIQRTEQRDSAMYRCASSARAGGNEQFFGPGTRLTVL.

The J gene is TRBJ2-2, the V gene TRBV20-1; 7 bases are a match to TRBD1. The CDR3 totals 17 residues. Trimming removed 4 bases from V and 4 bases from J; junction bases left unmatched: 15. Germline V gene data show CDR1 as DFQATT and CDR2 as SNEGSKA (reference sequence). As DNA, the CDR3 is TGCAGTGCTACCGAACTCGAAACAGGGGCCTCCACCGGGGAGCTGTTTTTT. It codes for CSATELETGASTGELFF.

There are many counts of this clonotype. V and J are TRBV7-9 and TRBJ2-1, with D hard to call. This CDR3 region has 14 residues. CDR1 and CDR2 (germline): SEHNR, FQNEAQ (reference sequence). Trimming left V 5 bases short and J 3 bases short, with 11 bases between. The CDR3 here is CASSQTLDYNEQFF. In DNA form, the CDR3 reads TGTGCCAGCAGCCAGACATTGGACTACAATGAGCAGTTCTTC.

The V and J genes are TRBV5-1 and TRBJ2-2; 8 bases align to TRBD1. V gave up 1 base and J gave up 2 bases; unmatched junction bases: 4. The germline V gene encodes CDR1 SGHRS and CDR2 YFSETQ. The CDR3 extends over 16 amino acids. CDR3 in amino acids: CASSLYAGGNTGELFF. CDR3 in DNA: TGCGCCAGCAGCTTGTACGCAGGGGGCAACACCGGGGAGCTGTTTTTT.

This clonotype was counted a single time. A much larger clone is a single base away; this may be a read error. The genes are TRBV6-1 and TRBJ1-2; TRBD1 might be the D (6 bases). This CDR3 region has 12 residues. Germline V gene lookup returns CDR1 MNHNS and CDR2 SASEGT. CDR3 loop: CASRRGIGGCTF. The DNA for the CDR3 is TGTGCCAGCAGGAGGGGGATAGGTGGCTGCACCTTC.

This clonotype was seen ten or more times. The chain recombines TRBV6-2 or TRBV6-3 with TRBJ2-2; TRBD1 or TRBD2 may be the D gene (5 bases each). The ends were cut back, 7 bases at V and 7 bases at J, with 13 bases in the middle. The CDR3 length is 13 residues. Germline CDR1 is MNHEY and CDR2 is SVGEGT. CDR3 nucleotide sequence: TGTGCCAGCAACCGGGACGATCTCGGGGAGCTGTTTTTT. Encoded protein: CASNRDDLGELFF.

At least ten counts were recorded for this clonotype. The rearrangement links TRBV7-2 to TRBJ2-3; D not certain. V was clipped by 2 bases and J by 4 bases, with 7 bases between them. CDR3 length: 13 amino acids. Per the germline V gene, CDR1 is SGHTA and CDR2 is FQGNSA. The CDR3 loop reads CASSLIRADTQYF. DNA of the CDR3: TGTGCCAGCAGCTTAATACGGGCAGATACGCAGTATTTT.

Only a few counts were recorded for this clonotype. The V and J genes are TRBV20-1 and TRBJ1-2, with D possibly matching TRBD1 (6 bases). Germline V gene data show CDR1 as DFQATT and CDR2 as SNEGSKA (reference sequence). The CDR3 length is 13 residues. The germline V and J ends were trimmed by 0 bases and 4 bases, with 9 bases remaining between them. The CDR3 protein is CSAREQGTYGYTF. The CDR3 DNA follows: TGCAGTGCTAGAGAACAGGGTACCTATGGCTACACCTTC.

The rearrangement joins TRBV6-1 to TRBJ1-2, with no clear D. Germline loops: CDR1 MNHNS, CDR2 SASEGT. The CDR3 totals 12 residues. V shed 7 bases and J shed 5 bases, with 11 bases lying between them. CDR3 sequence reads: CASIGSPYGYTF. The CDR3 nucleotides are TGTGCCAGCATAGGCAGCCCGTATGGCTACACCTTC.

This clonotype appeared many times. J is TRBJ2-7 and V is TRBV2; perhaps TRBD1 as D (6 bases). Germline assignment: CDR1 SNHLY and CDR2 FYNNEI. V dropped 3 bases and J dropped 5 bases, with 17 bases sitting between them. The CDR3 loop spans 15 amino acids. This CDR3 is CASSDSPSTGNEQYF. CDR3 coding DNA: TGTGCCAGCAGTGACTCCCCGTCAACAGGGAACGAGCAGTACTTC.